This T cell receptor beta chain originates from a study of blood T cell repertoires in COVID-19. Looking at the study overall: Specimens from acute and convalescent COVID-19 originated in the United States, Italy and Spain. The analysed material was cDNA or gDNA that came from T cells, B-cell-depleted T cells, or PBMCs.

V gave up 5 bases and J gave up 6 bases; unmatched junction bases: 7. The CDR3 extends over 15 amino acids. The germline V gene encodes CDR1 SGHNT and CDR2 YENEEA. Per the original methods: From reference gene primer amplification, estimates of nucleated cell counts were derived. Assay: immunoSEQ multiplex PCR; the TCRdb copy retains only in-frame clones and omits some. The DNA gave D and trimming, while V, J and clone size come from that table. The sample lists nearly 110,000 clones, around four fifths occurring once. This chain connects TRBV11-3 to TRBJ2-1, with 10 bases matching TRBD2. The receptor's source is a man in his 70s with acute or convalescent COVID-19. Sequencing input: peripheral blood. The CDR3: CASSASGGGFNEQFF. CDR3 nucleotides: TGTGCCAGCAGCGCCAGCGGGGGGGGATTCAATGAGCAGTTCTTC.